The clone carrying this TCR beta chain was counted ten times or more. The antigen is undetermined. This entry comes from a study of neoadjuvant anti-PD-1 for oral cavity cancer. Study background: Patients without progression got a fourth dose around day 43. Study-level points and caveats: Non-responders to neoadjuvant nivolumab had significantly more clonal PBMC T cells than responders.

Some clones are missing from TCRdb's copy, which holds only in-frame ones; the method was immunoSEQ multiplex PCR. The sample lists 75,000 or so clones, less than 85% occurring once. Stage II-IVA oral cavity squamous cell carcinoma was new and untreated by systemic or radiation therapy. Blood cells were analyzed directly, without culture or expansion. The CDR3 is made up of 16 amino acids. The germline gives CDR1 SGHTA, CDR2 FQGTGA. Losses at the gene ends were 5 bases for V and 6 bases for J; bases not matched to a gene: 6. V usage is TRBV7-3 and J usage is TRBJ2-2; 13 positions match TRBD2. The sequence was collected from a person aged 35-79 years with oral cavity squamous cell carcinoma. Sequenced here: PBMCs, sampled before nivolumab (anti-PD-1) treatment. The CDR3 region has the DNA TGTGCCAGCAGCCTAGGGACTAGCGGGATCTCCGGGGAGCTGTTTTTT. It encodes CASSLGTSGISGELFF.